This T cell receptor beta chain was recorded in a study of OX40 agonist ivuxolimab in advanced cancers. On the study more broadly: Prior anti-PD-1, anti-PD-L1 or anti-CTLA-4 therapy was allowed; roughly 40% had some. Broader study findings: Expansion of clones was among the lowest in partial responders at 0.1-3.0 mg/kg. Clonal expansion from baseline to week 6 occurred in both CD4+ and CD8+ T cells.

Germline-derived CDR1 and CDR2 are SGHRS and YFSETQ. This CDR3 contains 13 residues. V trimming: 1 base; J trimming: 11 bases; junction bases outside the gene matches: 5. This clone occurred a few times. Its antigen is not identified. The method was immunoSEQ multiplex PCR; TCRdb's version includes in-frame clones alone and lacks a portion of them. The table lists almost 85,000 clones, about 82% of them singletons. The rearrangement links TRBV5-1 to TRBJ2-2; 7 nucleotides match TRBD1. The sample consisted of CD4+ or CD8+ T cells sorted from blood, taken in a trial of the OX40 agonist ivuxolimab. This clonotype was obtained from an adult with an advanced solid tumor such as melanoma, head and neck, liver or kidney cancer. CDR3: CASSLTGVPELFF. CDR3 sequence (DNA): TGCGCCAGCAGCTTGACAGGGGTACCAGAGCTGTTTTTT.